The clone carrying this T cell receptor beta chain was seen a few times. Authors' analysis steps: Estimated nucleated cell counts came from reference gene primer amplification. TCRdb's copy holds only in-frame clones and misses some; the assay was immunoSEQ multiplex PCR. The V and J calls and clone size were taken over from that table, and D and trimming were inferred from the DNA. The sample contains roughly 40,000 clones, approximately 85% of which appear only once. The CDR3 sequence is 16 residues long. CDR1 is SEHNR, CDR2 FQNEAQ, per germline (reference sequence). J lost 5 bases, V lost 4 bases, and 10 bases had no gene match. The record originates from a study of blood T cell repertoires in COVID-19. Looking at the study overall: Acute-phase and convalescent COVID-19 samples originated in the United States, Italy and Spain. Nucleic acid was either cDNA or gDNA, and it came from T cells, B-cell-depleted T cells, or PBMCs.

The TCR originated in a human donor in a cohort sampled during active COVID-19. The rearrangement uses TRBV7-9 and TRBJ2-4, with 8 bases that match TRBD1. The sample consisted of peripheral blood. CDR3 nucleotides: TGTGCCAGCAGCTCGCCCCTCAGGGGGCTGGAAAACATTCAGTACTTC. Protein: CASSSPLRGLENIQYF.